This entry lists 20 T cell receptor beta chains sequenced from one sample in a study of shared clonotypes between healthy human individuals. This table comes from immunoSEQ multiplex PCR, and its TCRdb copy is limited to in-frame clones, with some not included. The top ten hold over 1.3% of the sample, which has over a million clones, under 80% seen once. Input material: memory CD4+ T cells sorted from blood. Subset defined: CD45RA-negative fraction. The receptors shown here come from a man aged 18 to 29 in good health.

CDR3 nucleotides: TGCGCCAGCAGCTTGGGGGACAGGGTTGGCATTCAGTACTTC. Its protein product is CASSLGDRVGIQYF. This rearrangement joins TRBV5-1 to TRBJ2-4; 9 nucleotides align to TRBD1. The CDR3 totals 14 residues. V dropped 0 bases and J dropped 9; count of bases not matched to a gene: 4. The germline gives CDR1 SGHRS, CDR2 YFSETQ.

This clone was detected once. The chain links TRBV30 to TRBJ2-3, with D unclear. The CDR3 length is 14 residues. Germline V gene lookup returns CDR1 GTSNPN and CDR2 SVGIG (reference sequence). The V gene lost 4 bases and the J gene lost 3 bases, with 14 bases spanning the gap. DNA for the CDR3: TGTGCCTGGACCAAGGGAATCTTGACAGATACGCAGTATTTT. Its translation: CAWTKGILTDTQYF. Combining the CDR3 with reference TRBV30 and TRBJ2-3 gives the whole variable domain SQTIHQWPATLVQPVGSPLSLECTVEGTSNPNLYWYRQAAGRGLQLLFYSVGIGQISSEVPQNLSASRPQDRQFILSSKKLLLSDSGFYLCAWTKGILTDTQYFGPGTRLTVL.

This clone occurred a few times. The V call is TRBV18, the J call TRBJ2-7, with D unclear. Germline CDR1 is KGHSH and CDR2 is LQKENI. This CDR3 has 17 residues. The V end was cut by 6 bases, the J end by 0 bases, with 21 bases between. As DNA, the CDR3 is TGTGCCAGCTCGCTTGCCACTTTCTCCAAAAGCTCCTACGAGCAGTACTTC. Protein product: CASSLATFSKSSYEQYF.

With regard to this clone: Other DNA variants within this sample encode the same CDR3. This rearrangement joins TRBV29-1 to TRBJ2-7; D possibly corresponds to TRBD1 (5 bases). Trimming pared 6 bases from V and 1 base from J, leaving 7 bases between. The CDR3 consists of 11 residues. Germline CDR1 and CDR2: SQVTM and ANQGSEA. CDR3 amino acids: CSVQGSYEQYF. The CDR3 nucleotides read TGCAGCGTCCAGGGTTCCTACGAGCAGTACTTC.

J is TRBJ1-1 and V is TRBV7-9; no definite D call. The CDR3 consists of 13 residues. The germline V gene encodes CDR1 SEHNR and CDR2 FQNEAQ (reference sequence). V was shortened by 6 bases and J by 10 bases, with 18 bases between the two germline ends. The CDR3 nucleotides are TGTGCCAGCAGGTCGACCGGAATGTGTGTAGCTTTCTTT. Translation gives CASRSTGMCVAFF.

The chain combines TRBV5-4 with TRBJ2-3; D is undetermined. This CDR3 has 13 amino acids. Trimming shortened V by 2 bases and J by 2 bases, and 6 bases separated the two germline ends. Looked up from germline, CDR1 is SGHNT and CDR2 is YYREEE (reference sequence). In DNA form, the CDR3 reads TGTGCCAGCAGCTTTGCAGCCACAGATACGCAGTATTTT. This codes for CASSFAATDTQYF. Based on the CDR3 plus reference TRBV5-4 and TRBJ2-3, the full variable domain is ETGVTQSPTHLIKTRGQQVTLRCSSQSGHNTVSWYQQALGQGPQFIFQYYREEENGRGNFPPRFSGLQFPNYSSELNVNALELDDSALYLCASSFAATDTQYFGPGTRLTVL.

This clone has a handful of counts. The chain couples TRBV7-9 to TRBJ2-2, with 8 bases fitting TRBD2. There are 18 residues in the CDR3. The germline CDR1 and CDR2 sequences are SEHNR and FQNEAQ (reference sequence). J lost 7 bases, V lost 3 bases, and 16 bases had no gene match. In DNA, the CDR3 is TGTGCCAGCAGCTTGGGGCCCAAGCGGGGGATCCAGGGCGGGGAGCTGTTTTTT. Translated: CASSLGPKRGIQGGELFF.

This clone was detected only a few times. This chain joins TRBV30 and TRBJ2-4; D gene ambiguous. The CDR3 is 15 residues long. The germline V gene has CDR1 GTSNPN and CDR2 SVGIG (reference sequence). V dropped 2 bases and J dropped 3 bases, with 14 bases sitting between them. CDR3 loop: CAWSIAQVGKNIQYF. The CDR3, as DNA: TGTGCCTGGAGTATAGCCCAGGTGGGCAAAAACATTCAGTACTTC. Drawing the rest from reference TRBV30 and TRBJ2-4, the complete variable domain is SQTIHQWPATLVQPVGSPLSLECTVEGTSNPNLYWYRQAAGRGLQLLFYSVGIGQISSEVPQNLSASRPQDRQFILSSKKLLLSDSGFYLCAWSIAQVGKNIQYFGAGTRLSVL.

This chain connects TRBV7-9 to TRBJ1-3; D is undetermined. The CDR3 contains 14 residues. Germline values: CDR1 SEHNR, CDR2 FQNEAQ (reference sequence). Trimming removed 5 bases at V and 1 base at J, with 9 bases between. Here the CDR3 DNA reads TGTGCCAGCAGCCCCTCAAGTTCTGGAAACACCATATATTTT. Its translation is CASSPSSSGNTIYF. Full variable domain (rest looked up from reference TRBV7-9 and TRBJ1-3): DTGVSQNPRHKITKRGQNVTFRCDPISEHNRLYWYRQTLGQGPEFLTYFQNEAQLEKSRLLSDRFSAERPKGSFSTLEIQRTEQGDSAMYLCASSPSSSGNTIYFGEGSWLTVV.

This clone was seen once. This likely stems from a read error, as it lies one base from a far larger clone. The chain's CDR3 is CASSFGLATEQYF. DNA for the CDR3: TGTGCCAGCAGCTTCGGACTAGCCACCGAGCAGTACTTC. The chain joins TRBV5-4 to TRBJ2-7; TRBD2 aligns across 8 bases. Per germline, CDR1 SGHNT and CDR2 YYREEE (reference sequence). V shed 2 bases, J shed 6 bases, and the junction held 4 bases outside the gene matches. This CDR3 is built from 13 residues.

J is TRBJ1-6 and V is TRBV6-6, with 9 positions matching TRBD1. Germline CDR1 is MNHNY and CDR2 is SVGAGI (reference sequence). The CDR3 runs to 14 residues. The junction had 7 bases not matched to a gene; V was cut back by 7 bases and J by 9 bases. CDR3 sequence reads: CASIPDRGISPLHF. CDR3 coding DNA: TGTGCCAGCATCCCGGACAGGGGTATTTCACCCCTCCACTTT.

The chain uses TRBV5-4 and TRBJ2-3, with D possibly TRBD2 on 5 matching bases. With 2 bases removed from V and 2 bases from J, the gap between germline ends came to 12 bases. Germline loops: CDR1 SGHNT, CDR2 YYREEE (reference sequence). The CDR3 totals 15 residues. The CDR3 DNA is TGTGCCAGCAGCTTTAGGACTTCTACCACAGATACGCAGTATTTT. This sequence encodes CASSFRTSTTDTQYF.

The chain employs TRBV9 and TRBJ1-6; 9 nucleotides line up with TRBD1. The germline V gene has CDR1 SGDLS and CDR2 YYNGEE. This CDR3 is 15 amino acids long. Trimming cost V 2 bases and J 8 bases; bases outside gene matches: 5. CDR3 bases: TGTGCCAGCAGCGTTACAGGGGGCCCTTATTCACCCCTCCACTTT. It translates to CASSVTGGPYSPLHF. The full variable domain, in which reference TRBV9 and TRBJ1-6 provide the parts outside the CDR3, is DSGVTQTPKHLITATGQRVTLRCSPRSGDLSVYWYQQSLDQGLQFLIQYYNGEERAKGNILERFSAQQFPDLHSELNLSSLELGDSALYFCASSVTGGPYSPLHFGNGTRLTVT.

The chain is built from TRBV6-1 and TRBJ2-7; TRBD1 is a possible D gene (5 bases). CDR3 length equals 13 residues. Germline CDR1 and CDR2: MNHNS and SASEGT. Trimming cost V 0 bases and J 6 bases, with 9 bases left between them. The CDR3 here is CASSEAPRVEQYF. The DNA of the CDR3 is TGTGCCAGCAGTGAAGCCCCCAGGGTCGAGCAGTACTTC.

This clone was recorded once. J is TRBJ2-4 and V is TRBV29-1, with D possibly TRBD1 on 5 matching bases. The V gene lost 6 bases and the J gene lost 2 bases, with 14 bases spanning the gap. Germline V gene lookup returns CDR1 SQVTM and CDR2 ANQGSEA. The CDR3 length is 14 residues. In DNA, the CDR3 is TGCAGCGTGAAGGAACAGGTACCCAAAAACATTCAGTACTTC. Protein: CSVKEQVPKNIQYF.

The CDR3 coding sequence is TGTGCCAGCAGCTTAGTCTCTCAGGGCGAGCAGTACTTC. It yields the protein CASSLVSQGEQYF. This chain uses TRBV7-9 with TRBJ2-5, with D perhaps TRBD1 (5 bases). The end of the DNA is better explained by TRBJ2-7, so the J call may be wrong. Germline loops: CDR1 SEHNR, CDR2 FQNEAQ (reference sequence). CDR3 size: 13 residues.

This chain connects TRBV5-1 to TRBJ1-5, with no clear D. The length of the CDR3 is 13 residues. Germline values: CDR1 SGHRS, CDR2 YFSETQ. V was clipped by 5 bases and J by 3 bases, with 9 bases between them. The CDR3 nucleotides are TGCGCCAGCAGTTACGGGCTCAATCAGCCCCAGCATTTT. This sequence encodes CASSYGLNQPQHF.

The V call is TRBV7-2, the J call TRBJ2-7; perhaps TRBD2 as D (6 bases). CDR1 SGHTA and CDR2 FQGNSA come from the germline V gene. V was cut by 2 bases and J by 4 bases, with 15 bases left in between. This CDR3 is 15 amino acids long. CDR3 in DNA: TGTGCCAGCAGCTTATCTCCGGGAGCAGGGTACGAGCAGTACTTC. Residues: CASSLSPGAGYEQYF.

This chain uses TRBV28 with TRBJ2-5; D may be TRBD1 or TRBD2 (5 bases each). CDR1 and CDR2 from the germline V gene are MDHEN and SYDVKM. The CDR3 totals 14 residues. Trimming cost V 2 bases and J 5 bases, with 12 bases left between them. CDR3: CASSLEGRRETQYF. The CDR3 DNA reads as TGTGCCAGCAGTTTAGAGGGGCGCAGGGAGACCCAGTACTTC.

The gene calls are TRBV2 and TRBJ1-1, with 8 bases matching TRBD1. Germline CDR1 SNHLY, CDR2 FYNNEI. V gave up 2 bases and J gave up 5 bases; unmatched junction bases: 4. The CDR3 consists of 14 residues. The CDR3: CASSETGGGTEAFF. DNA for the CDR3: TGTGCCAGCAGTGAAACAGGGGGGGGGACTGAAGCTTTCTTT.